The present entry profiles one T cell receptor (beta chain) with its context. What it binds is unknown. Germline CDR1 reads MNHEY; CDR2 reads SVGAGI. The CDR3 has 16 residues. Trimming removed 2 bases at V and 6 bases at J, with 20 bases between. The sample comes from a study of shared clonotypes between healthy human individuals. Study outcomes and limitations: Represented diversity, genetic and exposure-history alike, was limited by few donors. The study generally estimated greater richness for naive than memory subsets.

The assay was carried out at the deep level. Assay: immunoSEQ multiplex PCR; the TCRdb copy retains only in-frame clones and omits some. The sample consists of more than 1,200,000 clones, around 98.5% of them appearing once. The TCR sequence derives from a man aged 25 to 45 in good health. V usage is TRBV6-5 and J usage is TRBJ2-7, with TRBD2 as a possible D gene (6 bases). Sequencing input: naive CD4+ T cells sorted from blood. The subset here: CD45RA+ positively selected. The CDR3 protein is CASSYTAGRVKSEQYF. In DNA form, the CDR3 reads TGTGCCAGCAGTTACACTGCGGGACGAGTAAAGAGCGAGCAGTACTTC.